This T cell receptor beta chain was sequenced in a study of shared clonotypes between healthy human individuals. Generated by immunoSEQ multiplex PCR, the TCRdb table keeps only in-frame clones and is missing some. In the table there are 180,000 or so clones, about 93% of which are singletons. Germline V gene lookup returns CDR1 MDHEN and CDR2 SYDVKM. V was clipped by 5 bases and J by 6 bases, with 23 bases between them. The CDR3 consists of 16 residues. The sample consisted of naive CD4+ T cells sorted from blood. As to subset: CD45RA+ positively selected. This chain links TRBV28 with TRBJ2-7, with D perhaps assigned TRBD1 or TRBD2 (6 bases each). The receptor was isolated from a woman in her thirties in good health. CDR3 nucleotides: TGTGCCAGCAGTCGACTTCAGACTAGACCCAGGGGCGAGCAGTACTTC. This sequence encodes CASSRLQTRPRGEQYF.